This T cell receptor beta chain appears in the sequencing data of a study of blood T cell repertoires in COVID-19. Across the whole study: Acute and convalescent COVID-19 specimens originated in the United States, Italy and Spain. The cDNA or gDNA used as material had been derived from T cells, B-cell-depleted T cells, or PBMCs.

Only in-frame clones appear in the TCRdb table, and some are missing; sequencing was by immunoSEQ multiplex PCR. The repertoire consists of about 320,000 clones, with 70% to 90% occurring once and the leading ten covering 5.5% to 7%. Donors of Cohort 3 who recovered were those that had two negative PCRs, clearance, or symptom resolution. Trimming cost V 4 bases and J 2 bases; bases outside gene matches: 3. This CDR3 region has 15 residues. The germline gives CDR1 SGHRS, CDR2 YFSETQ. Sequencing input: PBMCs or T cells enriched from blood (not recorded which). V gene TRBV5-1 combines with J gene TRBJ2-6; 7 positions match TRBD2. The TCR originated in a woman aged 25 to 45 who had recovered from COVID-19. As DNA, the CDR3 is TGCGCCAGCAGCGGGGGAGGGGCTGGGGCCAACGTCCTGACTTTC. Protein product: CASSGGGAGANVLTF.